The 26 T cell receptor beta chains given below trace back to one sample, sequenced in a study of T-cell reconstitution after alpha-beta-depleted transplantation in children. Library preparation (for TCRbeta) was performed with unique molecular identifiers. Each CDR3 protein is one row after TCRdb ran MiXCR on the PCR reads. The data show about 410,000 distinct CDR3 sequences, roughly 21% seen once. The sample consisted of PBMCs from the stem cell graft donor, taken from the stem cell graft. Source of these receptors: a human donor who donated a stem cell graft to a child with acute myeloid leukemia.

The sample holds many counts of this clonotype. The rearrangement joins TRBV7-3 to TRBJ2-2, with D tentatively TRBD2 (6 bases). V shed 6 bases and J shed 5 bases, with 16 bases lying between them. Per the germline V gene, CDR1 is SGHTA and CDR2 is FQGTGA. The CDR3 consists of 15 residues. The CDR3 protein is CASSPYGGDTGELFF. The CDR3 nucleotides are TGTGCCAGCAGTCCCTACGGGGGTGATACCGGGGAGCTGTTTTTT. The full variable domain, rest sourced from reference TRBV7-3 and TRBJ2-2, is GAGVSQTPSNKVTEKGKYVELRCDPISGHTALYWYRQSLGQGPEFLIYFQGTGAADDSGLPNDRFFAVRPEGSVSTLKIQRTERGDSAVYLCASSPYGGDTGELFFGEGSRLTVL.

This clonotype has a handful of counts. The J gene is TRBJ1-4, the V gene TRBV20-1; D is perhaps TRBD1 (6 bases). V was pared by 6 bases and J by 6 bases, with 14 bases between. Germline assignment: CDR1 DFQATT and CDR2 SNEGSKA (reference sequence). This CDR3 has 13 residues. The CDR3 spells CSARGGFDEKLFF. In DNA form, the CDR3 reads TGCAGTGCCCGAGGGGGTTTCGATGAAAAACTGTTTTTT.

This clonotype came up a few times. The chain employs TRBV6-5 and TRBJ1-5, with D perhaps matching TRBD1 (5 bases). Germline V gene data show CDR1 as MNHEY and CDR2 as SVGAGI. The CDR3 loop spans 16 amino acids. V was pared by 2 bases and J by 1 base, with 12 bases between. CDR3 protein: CASSYLAGTSNQPQHF. CDR3 DNA sequence: TGTGCCAGCAGTTACCTGGCGGGGACGAGCAATCAGCCCCAGCATTTT.

Only a few counts were recorded for this clonotype. The chain carries TRBV15 and TRBJ2-3; D not certain. CDR1 is LNHNV and CDR2 is YYDKDF in the germline V gene (reference sequence). The length of the CDR3 is 14 residues. V was clipped by 1 base and J by 2 bases, with 7 bases between them. CDR3 sequence (DNA): TGTGCCACCAGCAGAGTTAGGGTCACAGATACGCAGTATTTT. Residues: CATSRVRVTDTQYF.

J is TRBJ2-3 and V is TRBV10-1; TRBD1 is a possible D gene (5 bases). Between the trimmed V and J ends, which lost 2 bases and 3 bases, there was a span of 9 bases. Germline V gene lookup returns CDR1 WNHNN and CDR2 SYGVQD (reference sequence). This CDR3 contains 14 residues. The CDR3 region has the DNA TGCGCCAGCAGTGAGAGACAGCTAACAGATACGCAGTATTTT. This sequence encodes CASSERQLTDTQYF.

This rearrangement joins TRBV20-1 to TRBJ2-1; 10 bases line up with TRBD1. This CDR3 is 17 amino acids long. Germline V CDR1 and CDR2: DFQATT, SNEGSKA (reference sequence). V shed 3 bases, J shed 2 bases, and the junction held 10 bases outside the gene matches. The CDR3 nucleotides read TGCAGTGCTAGCCAATCCCGGACAGGGGGTCCCTACAATGAGCAGTTCTTC. Its protein is CSASQSRTGGPYNEQFF.

This clonotype has a count of ten or more. The chain recombines TRBV20-1 with TRBJ2-7; a weak D match, TRBD1 (6 bases). The V gene's germline CDR1 is DFQATT and CDR2 SNEGSKA (reference sequence). The V and J ends lost 3 bases and 2 bases respectively, with 11 bases between them. The CDR3 has 13 residues. CDR3 sequence (DNA): TGCAGTGCTAGTAGGGGGACCACCTACGAGCAGTACTTC. Its protein is CSASRGTTYEQYF.

This clonotype was seen a handful of times. The CDR3 DNA is TGCAGTGCCAGACCGGGACTAGCGGGGGACACCGGGGAGCTGTTTTTT. This codes for CSARPGLAGDTGELFF. This rearrangement joins TRBV20-1 to TRBJ2-2; 14 positions match TRBD2. J gave up 3 bases and V 6 bases, and 6 bases lay outside the gene matches. The CDR3 consists of 16 residues. CDR1 DFQATT and CDR2 SNEGSKA come from the germline V gene (reference sequence).

This clonotype was picked up many times. This chain joins TRBV29-1 and TRBJ1-3, with 7 bases lining up with TRBD1. Germline V gene sequence: CDR1 SQVTM, CDR2 ANQGSEA. Trimming removed 7 bases from V and 2 bases from J; junction bases left unmatched: 11. CDR3 length: 15 amino acids. CDR3 protein: CSDPVPGQTGNTIYF. As DNA, the CDR3 is TGCAGCGACCCAGTACCGGGACAGACTGGAAACACCATATATTTT.

The chain employs TRBV20-1 and TRBJ1-5; TRBD1 is a possible D gene (5 bases). The V gene's germline CDR1 is DFQATT and CDR2 SNEGSKA (reference sequence). The CDR3 extends over 16 amino acids. V shed 0 bases and J shed 4 bases, with 16 bases lying between them. The CDR3 DNA reads as TGCAGTGCTAGAGATTATTTACTTGGGGGGAATCAGCCCCAGCATTTT. Translated, it gives CSARDYLLGGNQPQHF.

At least ten counts were recorded for this clonotype. The rearrangement links TRBV20-1 to TRBJ1-2; 9 bases align to TRBD1. The CDR3 loop spans 13 amino acids. V shed 5 bases and J 4 bases; nucleotides not matched to a gene: 5. Germline assignment: CDR1 DFQATT and CDR2 SNEGSKA (reference sequence). In nucleotides, the CDR3 is TGCAGTGCTCCGGGACAGGGAGGCTATGGCTACACCTTC. It translates to CSAPGQGGYGYTF.

The chain employs TRBV20-1 and TRBJ2-7, with TRBD1 as a possible D gene (6 bases). The CDR3 totals 14 residues. Trimming took off 2 bases at V and 4 bases at J, with 15 bases between the two ends. Germline V gives CDR1 DFQATT, CDR2 SNEGSKA (reference sequence). The CDR3 DNA reads TGCAGTGCTAGATCGGCTCAGGGGATATACGAGCAGTACTTC. Protein sequence: CSARSAQGIYEQYF.

The gene calls are TRBV12-3 or TRBV12-4 and TRBJ2-1, with 10 bases aligning to TRBD1. The junction had 7 bases not matched to a gene; V was cut back by 5 bases and J by 3 bases. CDR3 length: 16 amino acids. In nucleotides, the CDR3 is TGTGCCAGCAGTCCGCCGACAGGGGGCAGCTACAATGAGCAGTTCTTC. It yields the protein CASSPPTGGSYNEQFF.

This clonotype was recorded a few times. The V gene is TRBV6-5, the J gene TRBJ1-2, with TRBD1 as a possible D gene (6 bases). V was trimmed by 2 bases and J by 3 bases, leaving 10 bases between them. The CDR3 runs 14 residues. Per the germline V gene, CDR1 is MNHEY and CDR2 is SVGAGI. The CDR3 nucleotides read TGTGCCAGCAGTTACCGGGGGGCACACTATGGCTACACCTTC. Its translation: CASSYRGAHYGYTF.

The gene calls are TRBV25-1 and TRBJ2-1, with TRBD2 as a possible D gene (6 bases). The V gene's germline CDR1 is MGHDK and CDR2 SYGVNS. V was cut by 5 bases and J by 2 bases, with 22 bases left in between. CDR3 length equals 18 residues. Here the CDR3 DNA reads TGTGCCAGCAGTTCTTCACGGGACTTGCTAGCGCCCTACAATGAGCAGTTCTTC. This codes for CASSSSRDLLAPYNEQFF.

This clonotype was counted ten times or more. This chain links TRBV20-1 with TRBJ2-7; the D is unclear. CDR1 is DFQATT and CDR2 is SNEGSKA in the germline V gene (reference sequence). This CDR3 comprises 9 residues. The CDR3 nucleotides read TGCCGCCCGGGTGACGAGCAGTACTTC. Translating it yields CRPGDEQYF.

The genes are TRBV7-8 and TRBJ2-7, with TRBD1 matching over 11 bases. The V gene end was trimmed by 8 bases and the J gene end by 4 bases; junction bases not matched to a gene: 7. Germline loops: CDR1 SGHVS, CDR2 FQNEAQ. The CDR3 length is 14 residues. DNA of the CDR3: TGTGCCAGCCTCCCGGACAGGGGGCCATACGAGCAGTACTTC. Amino acid sequence: CASLPDRGPYEQYF.

This clonotype has at least ten counts. As DNA, the CDR3 is TGCAGTGCTAGAGGGGACAGTAATCAGCCCCAGCATTTT. Translated, it gives CSARGDSNQPQHF. V usage is TRBV20-1 and J usage is TRBJ1-5; 7 nucleotides align to TRBD1. Germline CDR1 and CDR2: DFQATT and SNEGSKA (reference sequence). Trimming at V came to 1 base and at J to 4 bases, leaving 1 base not matched to a gene. This CDR3 is built from 13 residues.

This clonotype was counted a few times. The J gene is TRBJ2-1, the V gene TRBV20-1; 15 bases map to TRBD2. There are 19 residues in the CDR3. Germline V CDR1 and CDR2: DFQATT, SNEGSKA (reference sequence). With 5 bases clipped from V and 3 bases from J, the junction kept 14 bases outside the gene matches. This CDR3 reads CSALPGTSGRSWGYNEQFF. The CDR3 DNA reads TGCAGTGCTCTTCCAGGGACTAGCGGGAGGTCGTGGGGCTACAATGAGCAGTTCTTC.

This clonotype was picked up many times. The J gene is TRBJ2-3, the V gene TRBV20-1; perhaps TRBD1 as D (5 bases). Deletions cut 1 base from V and 1 base from J, with 15 bases between. Germline values: CDR1 DFQATT, CDR2 SNEGSKA (reference sequence). There are 16 residues in the CDR3. The CDR3 coding sequence is TGCAGTGCTAGAGGGATCAGGGAATGGGGCACAGATACGCAGTATTTT. Residues: CSARGIREWGTDTQYF.

The V and J genes are TRBV5-4 and TRBJ2-1; 10 nucleotides match TRBD2. CDR1 is SGHNT, CDR2 YYREEE, per germline (reference sequence). J gave up 3 bases and V 0 bases, and 15 bases lay outside the gene matches. The CDR3 runs to 20 residues. The DNA of the CDR3 is TGTGCCAGCAGCTTGGACCCTGTCGTGCTAGCGGGAGTCATCTACAATGAGCAGTTCTTC. It encodes CASSLDPVVLAGVIYNEQFF.

The V and J genes are TRBV5-1 and TRBJ2-5; TRBD2 matches 10 bases. J was trimmed by 5 bases and V by 1 base; bases with no gene match: 11. The germline CDR1 and CDR2 sequences are SGHRS and YFSETQ. The CDR3 extends over 17 amino acids. This chain's CDR3 is CASSLFTAGGPMETQYF. CDR3 in DNA: TGCGCCAGCAGCTTGTTTACAGCGGGAGGGCCGATGGAGACCCAGTACTTC.

With regard to this clonotype: A read error may produce the germline difference seen at one junction end. The chain links TRBV20-1 to TRBJ2-7; 10 nucleotides line up with TRBD2. The length of the CDR3 is 15 residues. In germline, CDR1 is DFQATT, CDR2 SNEGSKA (reference sequence). The CDR3 loop reads CCARPIAGGPYEQYF. For the CDR3, the DNA is TGCTGTGCGAGACCGATAGCGGGAGGCCCGTACGAGCAGTACTTC.

The chain links TRBV27 to TRBJ2-5; TRBD1 matches at 7 bases. CDR1 is MNHEY and CDR2 is SMNVEV in the germline V gene (reference sequence). CDR3 length: 14 residues. V was clipped by 8 bases and J by 2 bases; unmatched bases: 8. In DNA, the CDR3 is TGTGCCAGCGCCGGTCGCAGGGGGCAAGAGACCCAGTACTTC. It specifies CASAGRRGQETQYF.

This clonotype has a count of ten or more. The chain couples TRBV18 to TRBJ2-7, with 9 bases lining up with TRBD1. J gave up 3 bases and V 2 bases, and 2 bases lay outside the gene matches. In germline, CDR1 is KGHSH, CDR2 LQKENI. The CDR3 spans 14 residues. The CDR3 nucleotides are TGTGCCAGCTCACCATCGGGACAGGGCTACGAGCAGTACTTC. Its protein is CASSPSGQGYEQYF. The variable domain in full, with the rest retrieved from reference TRBV18 and TRBJ2-7, is NAGVMQNPRHLVRRRGQEARLRCSPMKGHSHVYWYRQLPEEGLKFMVYLQKENIIDESGMPKERFSAEFPKEGPSILRIQQVVRGDSAAYFCASSPSGQGYEQYFGPGTRLTVT.

At least ten counts were recorded for this clonotype. The chain joins TRBV29-1 to TRBJ2-7; TRBD1 might be the D (5 bases). Trimming cost V 5 bases and J 1 base, with 12 bases left between them. The CDR3 extends over 13 amino acids. Germline V gene data show CDR1 as SQVTM and CDR2 as ANQGSEA. The CDR3 nucleotides are TGCAGCGTTCGCCGGACATTTTCCTACGAGCAGTACTTC. Its translation is CSVRRTFSYEQYF.